These T cell receptor beta chains were read from a single sample in a study of T cell responses to AZD1222 COVID-19 vaccine. Method: immunoSEQ multiplex PCR; TCRdb's copy keeps in-frame clones and lacks some. Of around 150,000 clones listed, 75% to 95% are singletons. This sample comprised peripheral blood, obtained 28 days after the second AZD1222 dose. Receptor source: an adult who received the AZD1222 COVID-19 vaccine. The conserved cysteine and the conserved F or W are not part of the CDR3 here. Fields, in order: J gene, clone size, V gene, CDR3 protein. The listing skips clone size in some rows; elsewhere it reads once, few, many or a size class.

j_gene: TRBJ1-2
abundance: -
v_gene: TRBV6-5
CDR3aa: AIGQGFYGYT

j_gene: TRBJ2-5
abundance: -
v_gene: TRBV10-2
CDR3aa: ASLQGETQY

j_gene: TRBJ2-7
abundance: -
v_gene: TRBV6-1
CDR3aa: ASSEVGTEQY

j_gene: TRBJ2-2
abundance: once
v_gene: TRBV7-9
CDR3aa: ASSFLTNTGELF

j_gene: TRBJ1-2
abundance: -
v_gene: TRBV13
CDR3aa: ASSLGVAGDGYT

j_gene: TRBJ1-2
abundance: -
v_gene: TRBV5-1
CDR3aa: ASSLQGNGGYT

j_gene: TRBJ2-7
abundance: -
v_gene: TRBV7-2
CDR3aa: ASSSHTRGLGFYEQY

j_gene: TRBJ2-1
abundance: once
v_gene: TRBV15
CDR3aa: ATSPRGGQGNGEQF

j_gene: TRBJ1-1
abundance: -
v_gene: TRBV24-1
CDR3aa: ATSDLQGISEAF

j_gene: TRBJ2-7
abundance: -
v_gene: TRBV2
CDR3aa: ASIVKDFGSYEQY

j_gene: TRBJ1-1
abundance: -
v_gene: TRBV30
CDR3aa: AWSLTRGTEAF

j_gene: TRBJ1-2
abundance: -
v_gene: TRBV6-2/TRBV6-3
CDR3aa: ASSRDRNYGYT

j_gene: TRBJ1-1
abundance: -
v_gene: TRBV25-1
CDR3aa: ASSQGGMTEAF

j_gene: TRBJ2-3
abundance: -
v_gene: TRBV18
CDR3aa: ASSPPVRSDTQY

j_gene: TRBJ2-5
abundance: -
v_gene: TRBV14
CDR3aa: ASSSSTTSRETQY